The present entry profiles one TCR beta chain with its context. The target of this receptor is not known. No qualities accompany the bases; no much larger clone lies one base away. The data stem from a study of CD8+CD57+ T cells in acquired aplastic anemia listed by TCRdb under 2018. Study-level background: A mean of about 3 ug of DNA, ranging from roughly 0.2 to 27.4 ug, was extracted from sorted CD4+ and CD8+ cells. Results and caveats for the whole study, not just this receptor: About 29 CD8+ CDR3 sequences were found to be shared between patients and controls, but these sequences appeared to be highly expressed in patients and within the immunodominant clones of the patients. No significant difference in CD8+ Simpson's diversity was found between patients and healthy controls (P=0.060).

Deletion took 5 bases off V and 5 bases off J, with a span of 15 bases between the germline ends. Counted from cysteine to phenylalanine, this CDR3 has 14 amino acids. This entry keeps only the CDR3 DNA: 42 bases, framed from base 1. TCR repertoires of sorted CD4+ and CD8+ blood T cells from severe aplastic anemia patients and healthy subjects were deep-sequenced in the study. Ficoll-Paque density gradient centrifugation was used to isolate peripheral blood mononuclear cells. Before DNA extraction, CD4+ and CD8+ T cells were sorted by FACS or by magnetic beads. TCR beta VDJ combination and CDR3 sequence profiling used genomic DNA as the template. An Illumina HiSeq 2000 was the platform used for TCR repertoire sequencing. Per the authors' processing: TRBV/TRBJ rearrangement plots, CDR3 size and DJ length profiles, and Simpson's diversity index were used to assess repertoires. The immunodominant clone was defined as the most abundant DNA sequence in deep sequencing data. CDR3 amino acid sequences were screened for sharing across subjects and were compared with published repertoires and the VDJdb database. TCRdb cleaned the public reads at Q25 with fastp, built clones with MiXCR and kept in-frame beta chains. Rows are combined by CDR3 protein, so each entry shows the most common genes and DNA. The V and J calls reflect TCRdb's pipeline rather than the authors' work. This sample gives more than 250,000 distinct CDR3 sequences in total; around three fifths of them show up just once. The ten largest account for 7% to 9% of the sample.

The sequence links TRBV12-3 or TRBV12-4 to TRBJ1-1; the D gene cannot be resolved reliably. The receptor comes from a human donor with severe aplastic anemia or a healthy control (not recorded which). The sample comprised sorted CD4+, CD8+, or CD8+CD57+ T cells (not recorded which) from PBMCs. This receptor carries the CDR3 CASSLNSFETEAFF. In nucleotides, the sequence is TGTGCCAGCAGTCTTAACAGCTTCGAGACTGAAGCTTTCTTT.